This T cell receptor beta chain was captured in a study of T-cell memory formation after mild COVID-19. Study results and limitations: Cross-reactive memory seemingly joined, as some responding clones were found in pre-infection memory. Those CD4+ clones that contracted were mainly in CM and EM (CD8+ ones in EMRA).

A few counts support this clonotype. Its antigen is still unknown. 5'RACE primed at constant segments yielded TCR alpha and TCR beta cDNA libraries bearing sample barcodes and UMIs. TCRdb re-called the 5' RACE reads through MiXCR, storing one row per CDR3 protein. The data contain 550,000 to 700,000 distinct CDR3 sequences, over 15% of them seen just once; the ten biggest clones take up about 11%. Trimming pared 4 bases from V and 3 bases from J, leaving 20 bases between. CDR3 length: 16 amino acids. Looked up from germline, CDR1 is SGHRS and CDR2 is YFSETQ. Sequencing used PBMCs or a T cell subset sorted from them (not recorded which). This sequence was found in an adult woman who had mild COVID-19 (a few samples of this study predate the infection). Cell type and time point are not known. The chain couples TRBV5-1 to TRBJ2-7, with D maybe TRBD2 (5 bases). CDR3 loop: CASSPLTGIGDYEQYF. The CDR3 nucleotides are TGCGCCAGCAGCCCACTTACCGGGATCGGAGACTACGAGCAGTACTTC. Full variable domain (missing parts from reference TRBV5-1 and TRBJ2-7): KAGVTQTPRYLIKTRGQQVTLSCSPISGHRSVSWYQQTPGQGLQFLFEYFSETQRNKGNFPGRFSGRQFSNSRSEMNVSTLELGDSALYLCASSPLTGIGDYEQYFGPGTRLTVT.